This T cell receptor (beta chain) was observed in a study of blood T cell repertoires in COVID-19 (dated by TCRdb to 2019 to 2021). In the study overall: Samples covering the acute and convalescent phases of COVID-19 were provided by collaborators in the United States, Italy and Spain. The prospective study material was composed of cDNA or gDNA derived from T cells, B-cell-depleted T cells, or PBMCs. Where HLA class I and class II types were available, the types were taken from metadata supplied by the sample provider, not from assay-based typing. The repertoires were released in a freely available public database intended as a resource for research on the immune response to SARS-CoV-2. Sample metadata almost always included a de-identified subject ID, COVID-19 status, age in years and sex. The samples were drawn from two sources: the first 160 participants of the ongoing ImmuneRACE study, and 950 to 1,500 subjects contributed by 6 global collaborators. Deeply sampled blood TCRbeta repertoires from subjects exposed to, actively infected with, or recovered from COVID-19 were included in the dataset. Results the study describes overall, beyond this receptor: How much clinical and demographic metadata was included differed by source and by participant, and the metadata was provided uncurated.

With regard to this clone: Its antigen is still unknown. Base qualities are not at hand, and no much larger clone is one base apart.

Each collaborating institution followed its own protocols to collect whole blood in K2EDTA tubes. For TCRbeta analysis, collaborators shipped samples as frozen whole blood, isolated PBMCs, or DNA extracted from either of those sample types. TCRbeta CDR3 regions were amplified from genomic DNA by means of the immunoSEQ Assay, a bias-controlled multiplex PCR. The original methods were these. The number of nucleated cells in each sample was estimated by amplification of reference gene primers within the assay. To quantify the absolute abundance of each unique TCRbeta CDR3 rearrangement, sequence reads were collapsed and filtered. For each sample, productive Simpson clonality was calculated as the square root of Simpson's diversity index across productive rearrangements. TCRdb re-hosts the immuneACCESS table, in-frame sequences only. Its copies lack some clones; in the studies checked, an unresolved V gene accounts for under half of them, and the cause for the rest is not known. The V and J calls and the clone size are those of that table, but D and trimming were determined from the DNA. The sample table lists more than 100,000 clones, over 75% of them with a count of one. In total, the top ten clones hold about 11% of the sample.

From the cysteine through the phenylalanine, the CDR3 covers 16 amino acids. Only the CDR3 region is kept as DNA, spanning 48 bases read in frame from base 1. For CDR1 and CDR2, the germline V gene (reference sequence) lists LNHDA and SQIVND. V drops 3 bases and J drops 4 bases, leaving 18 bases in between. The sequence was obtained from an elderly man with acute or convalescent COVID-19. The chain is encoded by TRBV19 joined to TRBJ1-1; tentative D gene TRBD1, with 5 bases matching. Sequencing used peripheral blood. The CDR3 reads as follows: CASSISPPGGSTEAFF. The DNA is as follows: TGTGCCAGTAGTATTAGCCCCCCGGGGGGTAGCACTGAAGCTTTCTTT.